This TCR beta chain is from a study of CD8 T cells in Susac syndrome. Random hexamers were used to reverse transcribe an amount of roughly 0.45 to 1 ug RNA. Via MiXCR, TCRdb re-called the immunoSEQ multiplex PCR reads, giving one row per CDR3 protein. The table has 150,000 to 200,000 distinct CDR3 sequences, approximately 94% seen once. Germline lookup yields CDR1 MNHNS and CDR2 SASEGT. There are 15 residues in the CDR3. V was clipped by 6 bases and J by 8 bases, with 22 bases between them. The sample holds one count of this clonotype. Specimen: CD4+ T cells from PBMCs. The chain couples TRBV6-1 to TRBJ1-2, with TRBD1 as a possible D gene (6 bases). The TCR comes from a human donor with multiple sclerosis. The CDR3 coding sequence is TGTGCCAGCAGCTGGGAGAGCAGGGGAAGAGGAGGCTACACCTTC. This sequence encodes CASSWESRGRGGYTF.